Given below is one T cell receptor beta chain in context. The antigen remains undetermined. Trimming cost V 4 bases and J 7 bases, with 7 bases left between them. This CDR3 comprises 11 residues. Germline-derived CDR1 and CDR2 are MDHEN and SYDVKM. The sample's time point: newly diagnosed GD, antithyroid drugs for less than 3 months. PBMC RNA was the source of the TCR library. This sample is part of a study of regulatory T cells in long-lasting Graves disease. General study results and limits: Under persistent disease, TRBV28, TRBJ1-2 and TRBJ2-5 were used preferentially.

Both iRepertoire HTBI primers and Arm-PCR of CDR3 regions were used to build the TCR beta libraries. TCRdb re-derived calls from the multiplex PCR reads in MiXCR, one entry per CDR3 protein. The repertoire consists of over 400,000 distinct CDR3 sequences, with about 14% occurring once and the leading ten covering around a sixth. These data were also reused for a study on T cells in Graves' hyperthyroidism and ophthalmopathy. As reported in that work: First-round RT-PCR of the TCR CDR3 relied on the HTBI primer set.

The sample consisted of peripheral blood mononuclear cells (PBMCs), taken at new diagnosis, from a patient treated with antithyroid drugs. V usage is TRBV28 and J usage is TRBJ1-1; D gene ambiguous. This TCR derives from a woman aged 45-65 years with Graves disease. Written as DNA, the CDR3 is TGTGCCAGCAGTTACAGCTGTGAAGCTTTCTTT. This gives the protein CASSYSCEAFF.